The text below deals with one TCR beta chain. The data were obtained in a study of blood T cell repertoires in COVID-19. Study-wide context: In each case, the material was cDNA or gDNA derived from T cells, B-cell-depleted T cells, or PBMCs.

The CDR3 spans 15 residues. Germline CDR1 reads LNHDA; CDR2 reads SQIVND (reference sequence). Trimming removed 6 bases from V and 1 base from J; junction bases left unmatched: 5. Assay used: immunoSEQ multiplex PCR; TCRdb lists only in-frame clones, some missing. This table holds 250,000 to 350,000 clones, approximately 82% found once. The source is a woman aged 45 to 65 with acute or convalescent COVID-19. V and J are TRBV19 and TRBJ2-3; 9 nucleotides agree with TRBD1. The sequenced sample consisted of peripheral blood. In nucleotides, the CDR3 is TGTGCCAGTAGCCAACAGGGGGCCGGCACAGATACGCAGTATTTT. Amino acid sequence: CASSQQGAGTDTQYF.